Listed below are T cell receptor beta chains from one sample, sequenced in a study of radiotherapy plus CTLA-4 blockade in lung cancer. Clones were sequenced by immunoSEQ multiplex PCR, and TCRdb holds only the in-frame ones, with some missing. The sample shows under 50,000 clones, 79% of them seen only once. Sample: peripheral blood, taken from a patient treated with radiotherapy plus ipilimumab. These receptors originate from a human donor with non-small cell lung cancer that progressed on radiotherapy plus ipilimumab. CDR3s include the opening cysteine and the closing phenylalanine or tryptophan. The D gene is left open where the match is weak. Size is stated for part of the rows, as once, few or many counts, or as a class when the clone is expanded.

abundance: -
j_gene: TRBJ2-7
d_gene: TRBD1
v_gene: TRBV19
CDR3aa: CASTKSGTGTYEQYF
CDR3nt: TGTGCCAGTACCAAATCCGGGACAGGGACCTACGAGCAGTACTTC

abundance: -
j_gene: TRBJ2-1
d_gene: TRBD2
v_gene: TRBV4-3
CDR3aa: CASSQAPTSGGHSYNEQFF
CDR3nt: TGCGCCAGCAGCCAAGCCCCGACTAGCGGGGGACACTCCTACAATGAGCAGTTCTTC

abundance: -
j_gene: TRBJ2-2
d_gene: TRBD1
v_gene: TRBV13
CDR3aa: CASSLPGQGHTGELFF
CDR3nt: TGTGCCAGCAGCCTTCCGGGACAGGGACACACCGGGGAGCTGTTTTTT

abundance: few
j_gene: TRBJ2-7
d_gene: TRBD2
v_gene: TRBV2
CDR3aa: CASSEGSGTVYYEQYF
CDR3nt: TGTGCCAGCAGTGAGGGTAGCGGGACCGTATACTACGAGCAGTACTTC

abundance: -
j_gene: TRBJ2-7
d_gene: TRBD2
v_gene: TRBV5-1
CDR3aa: CASSLGGGAGEQYF
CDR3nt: TGCGCCAGCAGCTTGGGCGGGGGGGCGGGCGAGCAGTACTTC

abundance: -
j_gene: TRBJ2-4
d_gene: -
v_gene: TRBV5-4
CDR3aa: CASRRWAGENIQYF
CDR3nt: TGTGCCAGCCGACGGTGGGCAGGGGAGAACATTCAGTACTTC

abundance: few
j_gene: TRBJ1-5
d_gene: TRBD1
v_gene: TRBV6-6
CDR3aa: CASSRGTVNQPQHF
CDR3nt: TGTGCCAGCAGCCGAGGGACAGTCAATCAGCCCCAGCATTTT

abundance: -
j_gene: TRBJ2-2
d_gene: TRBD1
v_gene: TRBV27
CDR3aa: CASSLSTGVRTGELFF
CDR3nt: TGTGCCAGCAGTTTATCGACAGGGGTCAGGACCGGGGAGCTGTTTTTT

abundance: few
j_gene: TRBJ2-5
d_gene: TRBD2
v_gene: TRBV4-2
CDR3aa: CASSQGASGVDGETQYF
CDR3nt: TGTGCCAGCAGCCAAGGGGCTAGCGGGGTGGATGGAGAGACCCAGTACTTC

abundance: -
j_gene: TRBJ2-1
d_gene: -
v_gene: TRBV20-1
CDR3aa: CSASASQSKFF
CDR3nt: TGCAGTGCTAGTGCCTCACAATCGAAGTTCTTC

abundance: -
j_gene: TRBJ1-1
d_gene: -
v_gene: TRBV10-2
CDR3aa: CASRGGWGVAMNTEAFF
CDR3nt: TGCGCCAGCCGGGGGGGCTGGGGCGTTGCGATGAACACTGAAGCTTTCTTT

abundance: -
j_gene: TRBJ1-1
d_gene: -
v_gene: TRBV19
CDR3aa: CASTSVVAAEAFF
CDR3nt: TGTGCCAGCACCTCAGTAGTGGCGGCTGAAGCTTTCTTT

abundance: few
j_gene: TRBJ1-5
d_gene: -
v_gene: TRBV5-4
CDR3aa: CASSLAHSNQPQHF
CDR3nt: TGTGCCAGCAGCTTGGCACATAGCAATCAGCCCCAGCATTTT

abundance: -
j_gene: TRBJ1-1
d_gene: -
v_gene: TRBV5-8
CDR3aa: CASSLRQQAFF
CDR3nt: TGTGCCAGCAGCTTGCGACAGCAAGCTTTCTTT

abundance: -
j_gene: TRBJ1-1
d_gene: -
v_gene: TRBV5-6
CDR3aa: CASSFGGVSNTEAFF
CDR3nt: TGTGCCAGCAGCTTTGGGGGGGTCTCGAACACTGAAGCTTTCTTT

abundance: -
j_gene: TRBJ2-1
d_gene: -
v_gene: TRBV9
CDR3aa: CASSVDGASYNEQFF
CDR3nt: TGTGCCAGCAGCGTAGATGGGGCCTCCTACAATGAGCAGTTCTTC

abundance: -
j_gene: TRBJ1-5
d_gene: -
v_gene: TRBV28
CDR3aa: CASSSLIPQDKQPQHF
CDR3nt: TGTGCCAGCAGCTCACTTATCCCCCAAGACAAACAGCCCCAGCATTTT

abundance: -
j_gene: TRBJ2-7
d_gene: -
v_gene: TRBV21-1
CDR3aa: CASSTSDRDISEQYF
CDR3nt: TGTGCCAGCAGCACTTCCGACAGGGATATTAGCGAGCAGTACTTC

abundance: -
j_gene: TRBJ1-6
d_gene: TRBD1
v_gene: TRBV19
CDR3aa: CASSPLDRGDSPLHF
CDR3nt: TGTGCCAGTAGTCCATTGGACAGGGGGGATTCACCCCTCCACTTT

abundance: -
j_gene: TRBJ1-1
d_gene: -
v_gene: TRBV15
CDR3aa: CATSSRGENTEAFF
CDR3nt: TGTGCCACCAGCTCTCGGGGGGAGAACACTGAAGCTTTCTTT

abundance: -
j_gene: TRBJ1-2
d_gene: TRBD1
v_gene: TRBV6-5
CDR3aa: CASSYLGQGYYGYTF
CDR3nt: TGTGCCAGCAGTTACTTGGGACAGGGGTACTATGGCTACACCTTC

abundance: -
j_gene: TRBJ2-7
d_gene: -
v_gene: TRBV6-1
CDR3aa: CASTDSYEQYF
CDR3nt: TGTGCCAGCACCGACAGCTACGAGCAGTACTTC

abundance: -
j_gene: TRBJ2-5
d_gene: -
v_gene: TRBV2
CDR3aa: CASTGSIQETQYF
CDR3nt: TGTGCCAGCACTGGCAGTATCCAAGAGACCCAGTACTTC

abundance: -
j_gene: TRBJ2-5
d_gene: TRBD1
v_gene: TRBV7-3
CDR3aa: CASSPGQGRGETQYF
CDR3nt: TGTGCCAGCAGCCCCGGACAGGGGAGAGGGGAGACCCAGTACTTC

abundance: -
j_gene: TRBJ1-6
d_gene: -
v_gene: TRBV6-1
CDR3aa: CASSTGGPYNSPLHF
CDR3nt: TGTGCCAGCAGCACTGGGGGCCCCTATAATTCACCCCTCCACTTT

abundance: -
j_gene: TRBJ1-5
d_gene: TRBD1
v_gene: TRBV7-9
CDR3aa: CASSPGQDSNQPQHF
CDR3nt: TGTGCCAGCAGCCCGGGACAGGATAGCAATCAGCCCCAGCATTTT

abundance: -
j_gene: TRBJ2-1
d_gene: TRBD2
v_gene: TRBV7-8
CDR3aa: CASSRTLAGPDNEQFF
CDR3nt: TGTGCCAGCAGTAGGACCCTAGCGGGGCCCGACAATGAGCAGTTCTTC

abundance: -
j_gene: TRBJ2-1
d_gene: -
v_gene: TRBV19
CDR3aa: CASSPQGNEQFF
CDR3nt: TGTGCCAGTAGTCCCCAGGGCAATGAGCAGTTCTTC

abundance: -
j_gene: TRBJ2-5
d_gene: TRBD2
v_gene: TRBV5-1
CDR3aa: CASSLGLAGTGETQYF
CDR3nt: TGCGCCAGCAGCCTCGGACTAGCGGGGACCGGGGAGACCCAGTACTTC

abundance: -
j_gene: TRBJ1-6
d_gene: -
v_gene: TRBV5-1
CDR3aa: CASSLALRGSPLHF
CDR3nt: TGCGCCAGCAGCTTGGCCCTCCGCGGGTCACCCCTCCACTTT

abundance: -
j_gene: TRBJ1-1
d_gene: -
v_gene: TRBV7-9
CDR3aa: CANLLQAEAFF
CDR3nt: TGTGCCAACCTTTTACAGGCTGAAGCTTTCTTT

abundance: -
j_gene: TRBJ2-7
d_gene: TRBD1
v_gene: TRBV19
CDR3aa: CASSTTGQGYEQYF
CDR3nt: TGTGCCAGTAGTACGACGGGACAGGGCTACGAGCAGTACTTC

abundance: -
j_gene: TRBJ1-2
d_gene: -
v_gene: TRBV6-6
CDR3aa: CASIGGSNYGYTF
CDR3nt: TGTGCCAGCATTGGAGGCTCTAACTATGGCTACACCTTC

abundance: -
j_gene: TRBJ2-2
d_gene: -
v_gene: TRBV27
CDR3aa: CASSFEVNTGELFF
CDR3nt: TGTGCCAGCAGTTTTGAGGTGAACACCGGGGAGCTGTTTTTT

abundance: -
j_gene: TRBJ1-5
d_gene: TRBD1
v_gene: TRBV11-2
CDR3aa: CASSHGTGSNQPQHF
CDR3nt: TGTGCCAGCAGCCACGGGACAGGGAGCAATCAGCCCCAGCATTTT

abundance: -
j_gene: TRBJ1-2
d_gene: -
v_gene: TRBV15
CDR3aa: CATSRDRVYGYTF
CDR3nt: TGTGCCACCAGCAGAGACAGGGTCTATGGCTACACCTTC

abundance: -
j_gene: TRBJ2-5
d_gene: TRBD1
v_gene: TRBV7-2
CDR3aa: CASSLGQGDRETQYF
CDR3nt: TGTGCCAGCAGCTTAGGACAGGGGGACAGGGAGACCCAGTACTTC

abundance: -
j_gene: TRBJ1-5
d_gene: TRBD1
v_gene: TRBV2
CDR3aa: CASSEGQGTNQPQHF
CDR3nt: TGTGCCAGCAGTGAGGGACAGGGAACTAATCAGCCCCAGCATTTT

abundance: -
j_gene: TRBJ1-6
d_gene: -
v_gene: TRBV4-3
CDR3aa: CASSQDPSDSLNNSPLHF
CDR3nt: TGCGCCAGCAGCCAAGATCCCTCAGACAGCCTGAATAATTCACCCCTCCACTTT

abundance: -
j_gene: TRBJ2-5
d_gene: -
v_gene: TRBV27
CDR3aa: CASSPFPPGGGRETQYF
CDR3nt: TGTGCCAGCAGCCCCTTCCCTCCGGGGGGCGGACGGGAGACCCAGTACTTC

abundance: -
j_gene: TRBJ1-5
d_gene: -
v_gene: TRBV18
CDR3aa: CASSPPGANQPQHF
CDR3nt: TGTGCCAGCTCACCACCGGGAGCTAATCAGCCCCAGCATTTT

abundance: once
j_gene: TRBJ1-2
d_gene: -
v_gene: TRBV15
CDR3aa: CATSRAPPEAYGYTF
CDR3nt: TGTGCCACCAGCAGGGCACCCCCGGAGGCCTATGGCTACACCTTC

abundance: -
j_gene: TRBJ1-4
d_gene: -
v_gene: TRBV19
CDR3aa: CASRNAPGQANEKLFF
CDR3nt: TGTGCCAGTAGGAATGCCCCAGGGCAGGCTAATGAAAAACTGTTTTTT

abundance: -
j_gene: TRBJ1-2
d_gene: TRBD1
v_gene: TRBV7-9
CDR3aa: CASSVGQGRGYTF
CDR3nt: TGTGCCAGCAGCGTAGGACAGGGTCGAGGCTACACCTTC

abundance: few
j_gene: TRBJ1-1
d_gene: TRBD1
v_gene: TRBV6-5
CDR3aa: CASSSSDRGFGEAFF
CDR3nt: TGTGCCAGCAGTTCCTCGGACAGGGGTTTTGGGGAAGCTTTCTTT

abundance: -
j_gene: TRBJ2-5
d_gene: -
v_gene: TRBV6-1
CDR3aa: CASSSGFWETQYF
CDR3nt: TGTGCCAGCAGTTCCGGGTTTTGGGAGACCCAGTACTTC

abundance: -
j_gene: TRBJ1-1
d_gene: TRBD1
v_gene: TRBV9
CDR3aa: CASSALLSQGLNTEAFF
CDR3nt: TGTGCCAGCAGCGCCCTGTTATCACAGGGGTTGAACACTGAAGCTTTCTTT

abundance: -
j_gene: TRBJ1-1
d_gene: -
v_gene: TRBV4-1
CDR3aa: CASSQEGWAGTEAFF
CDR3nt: TGCGCCAGCAGCCAAGAAGGATGGGCGGGCACTGAAGCTTTCTTT

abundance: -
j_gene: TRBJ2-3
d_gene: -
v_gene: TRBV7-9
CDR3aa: CASSKSRGSTDTQYF
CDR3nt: TGTGCCAGCAGCAAAAGCAGGGGTAGCACAGATACGCAGTATTTT